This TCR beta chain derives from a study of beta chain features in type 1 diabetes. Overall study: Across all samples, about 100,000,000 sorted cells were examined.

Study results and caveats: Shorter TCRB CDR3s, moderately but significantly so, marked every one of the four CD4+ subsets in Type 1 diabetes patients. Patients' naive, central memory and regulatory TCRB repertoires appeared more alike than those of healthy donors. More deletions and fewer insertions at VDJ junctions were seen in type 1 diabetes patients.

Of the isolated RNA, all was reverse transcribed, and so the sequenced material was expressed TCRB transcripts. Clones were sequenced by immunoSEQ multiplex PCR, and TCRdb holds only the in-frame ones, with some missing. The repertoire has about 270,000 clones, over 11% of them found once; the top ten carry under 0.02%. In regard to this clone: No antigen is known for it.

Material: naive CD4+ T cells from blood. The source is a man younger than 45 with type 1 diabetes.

The chain's CDR3 is CASSQGQGAIGTDTQYF. The CDR3 coding sequence is TGTGCCAGCAGTCAGGGACAGGGGGCTATTGGAACAGATACGCAGTATTTT. The V and J genes are TRBV25-1 and TRBJ2-3; TRBD1 matches 12 bases. Germline V gives CDR1 MGHDK, CDR2 SYGVNS. This CDR3 has 17 residues. Losses at the gene ends were 5 bases for V and 3 bases for J; bases not matched to a gene: 9.